This T cell receptor (beta chain) was found in a study of blood T cell repertoires in COVID-19. Turning to the study itself: Specimens from acute and convalescent COVID-19 originated in the United States, Italy and Spain. Nucleic acid was either cDNA or gDNA, and it came from T cells, B-cell-depleted T cells, or PBMCs.

All enrollees were roughly 18 to 89 years old and from approximately 25 US areas. Exposed enrollees had met someone with a PCR-confirmed or clinician-diagnosed COVID-19 case at some point within the 2 weeks before study entry. There are 13 residues in the CDR3. V lost 5 bases, J lost 12 bases, and 19 bases lay in between. Germline CDR1 and CDR2: LNHDA and SQIVND (reference sequence). This table comes from immunoSEQ multiplex PCR, and its TCRdb copy is limited to in-frame clones, with some not included. The sample shows under 450,000 clones, about 89% of them seen only once. The chain is built from TRBV19 and TRBJ1-1, with D possibly TRBD1 on 5 matching bases. This receptor was taken from a woman between 40 and 50 years old who had been exposed to COVID-19. The source material was PBMCs or T cells enriched from blood (not recorded which). Here the CDR3 reads CASSPSPRDESFF. CDR3 nucleotide sequence: TGTGCCAGTAGTCCTTCTCCGCGGGACGAGTCTTTCTTT.